Listed here are 19 T cell receptor beta chains from one sample, sequenced in a study of human T cells and chemical hapten exposure. TCRdb analysed the RACE reads with MiXCR anew, one entry per CDR3 protein. The sample consists of around 340,000 distinct CDR3 sequences, around 7% of them appearing once. Indicated time point: patch test 1, 2 weeks after DPC sensitization. The sample's treatment: therapeutic diphenylcyclopropenone sensitization with weekly scalp DPC. The sequenced sample was whole blood, obtained in connection with sensitization to the hapten diphenylcyclopropenone (DPC). These receptors were taken from a woman younger than 30 with alopecia areata. Some clones in this sample may be carry-over from other donors' samples.

The chain has TRBV25-1 and TRBJ2-3; tentative D call: TRBD1 (5 bases). Trimming took 8 bases from V and 2 from J, leaving 11 bases between them. CDR1 MGHDK and CDR2 SYGVNS come from the germline V gene. The CDR3 runs 13 residues. The CDR3 bases are TGTGCCAGCCGAACAGGAGTCACAGATACGCAGTATTTT. It yields the protein CASRTGVTDTQYF. Combining the CDR3 with reference TRBV25-1 and TRBJ2-3 gives the whole variable domain EADIYQTPRYLVIGTGKKITLECSQTMGHDKMYWYQQDPGMELHLIHYSYGVNSTEKGDLSSESTVSRIRTEHFPLTLESARPSHTSQYLCASRTGVTDTQYFGPGTRLTVL.

The chain couples TRBV12-3 or TRBV12-4 to TRBJ2-3; no clear D. CDR3 size: 13 residues. V lost 7 bases and J 2 bases, leaving 10 bases between the germline ends. Here the CDR3 DNA reads TGTGCCAGCATAGGGCTTGACACAGATACGCAGTATTTT. It translates to CASIGLDTDTQYF.

This chain connects TRBV5-4 to TRBJ2-7, with 9 bases identical to TRBD1. J lost 5 bases, V lost 4 bases, and 1 base had no gene match. This CDR3 has 12 residues. Germline V lookup: CDR1 SGHNT, CDR2 YYREEE (reference sequence). The DNA of the CDR3 is TGTGCCAGCAGCGGGACAGGGCACGAGCAGTACTTC. It specifies CASSGTGHEQYF.

The V call is TRBV7-9, the J call TRBJ1-1; TRBD1 matches at 8 bases. CDR3 length: 14 amino acids. Germline V CDR1 and CDR2: SEHNR, FQNEAQ (reference sequence). Trimming took 5 bases from V and 3 from J; bases not matched to a gene: 5. The CDR3 DNA follows: TGTGCCAGCAGCCCCACGGACAGGGACACTGAAGCTTTCTTT. Protein sequence: CASSPTDRDTEAFF. The full variable domain, its missing parts supplied by reference TRBV7-9 and TRBJ1-1, is DTGVSQNPRHKITKRGQNVTFRCDPISEHNRLYWYRQTLGQGPEFLTYFQNEAQLEKSRLLSDRFSAERPKGSFSTLEIQRTEQGDSAMYLCASSPTDRDTEAFFGQGTRLTVV.

This clonotype showed up many times. The chain combines TRBV6-1 with TRBJ2-3; possible D gene TRBD1, 6 bases. This CDR3 region has 19 residues. Trimming removed 1 base from V and 2 bases from J, with 22 bases in between. Germline V gene lookup returns CDR1 MNHNS and CDR2 SASEGT. The CDR3 spells CASSEDMVPKGVYTDTQYF. The DNA for the CDR3 is TGTGCCAGCAGTGAAGATATGGTTCCGAAGGGGGTTTACACAGATACGCAGTATTTT.

This clonotype was counted between two and nine times. The chain employs TRBV7-9 and TRBJ1-2, with 7 bases fitting TRBD1. The CDR3 spans 12 residues. Trimming removed 11 bases from V and 4 bases from J; junction bases left unmatched: 7. Germline V gene data show CDR1 as SEHNR and CDR2 as FQNEAQ (reference sequence). The CDR3 DNA is TGTGCCGCCGGGACAGACTCCTATGGCTACACCTTC. Its translation: CAAGTDSYGYTF.

This clonotype was counted at least ten times. The chain carries TRBV12-3 or TRBV12-4 and TRBJ2-3, with 7 bases matching TRBD1. The CDR3 is 15 residues long. V gave up 6 bases and J gave up 2 bases; unmatched junction bases: 8. CDR3 bases: TGTGCCAGCAGGAGAGGGACAGCAATCACAGATACGCAGTATTTT. Amino acids: CASRRGTAITDTQYF.

This clonotype was counted a few times. The chain carries TRBV7-2 and TRBJ1-1; a weak D match, TRBD1 (5 bases). Germline CDR1 and CDR2: SGHTA and FQGNSA. V was clipped by 1 base and J by 6 bases, with 15 bases between them. The CDR3 length is 15 residues. This chain's CDR3 is CASSLVMGGSAEAFF. CDR3 in DNA: TGTGCCAGCAGCTTAGTTATGGGGGGTTCGGCTGAAGCTTTCTTT.

This clonotype was picked up many times. This chain connects TRBV10-3 to TRBJ1-6; D remains unclear. CDR3 length equals 12 residues. V dropped 4 bases and J dropped 7 bases, with 5 bases sitting between them. Per the germline V gene, CDR1 is ENHRY and CDR2 is SYGVKD. Written as DNA, the CDR3 is TGTGCCATCAGTGCTGGAAATTCACCCCTCCACTTT. Protein: CAISAGNSPLHF.

This clonotype showed up many times. The V gene is TRBV7-6, the J gene TRBJ2-6; unclear D gene. Trimming took 2 bases from V and 2 from J, leaving 25 bases between them. The CDR3 is 21 amino acids. CDR1 SGHVS and CDR2 FNYEAQ come from the germline V gene. The CDR3 DNA sequence: TGTGCCAGCAGCTTATTTTTTGAAGACGGCAGCTTTCCTCCTGGGGCCAACGTCCTGACTTTC. The encoded protein is CASSLFFEDGSFPPGANVLTF.

Ten or more counts support this clonotype. V is TRBV29-1 and J is TRBJ2-7; no firm D call. Trimming stripped 5 bases from V and 0 bases from J, with 8 bases between. Germline V CDR1 and CDR2: SQVTM, ANQGSEA. The CDR3 contains 12 residues. The CDR3 protein is CSVKLSSYEQYF. DNA of the CDR3: TGCAGCGTTAAACTTAGCTCCTACGAGCAGTACTTC.

This clonotype was observed a few times. V usage is TRBV18 and J usage is TRBJ1-4, with a possible D match to TRBD1 (5 bases). The germline CDR1 and CDR2 sequences are KGHSH and LQKENI. The V end lost 2 bases, the J end lost 6 bases, and 13 bases lay between the germline ends. The CDR3 consists of 15 residues. This CDR3 is CASSPEGTSYEKLFF. CDR3 nucleotides: TGTGCCAGCTCACCAGAAGGGACGAGTTATGAAAAACTGTTTTTT. Variable domain in full (rest from reference TRBV18 and TRBJ1-4): NAGVMQNPRHLVRRRGQEARLRCSPMKGHSHVYWYRQLPEEGLKFMVYLQKENIIDESGMPKERFSAEFPKEGPSILRIQQVVRGDSAAYFCASSPEGTSYEKLFFGSGTQLSVL.

This clonotype appeared many times. The rearrangement links TRBV4-3 to TRBJ1-4, with a weak D call TRBD1 (5 bases). V shed 1 base and J shed 5 bases, with 14 bases lying between them. Germline values: CDR1 LGHNA, CDR2 YSLEER. The CDR3 length is 16 residues. For the CDR3, the DNA is TGCGCCAGCAGCCAAGGAGCTGGGGCCCGAAATGAAAAACTGTTTTTT. Protein sequence: CASSQGAGARNEKLFF.

Ten or more counts support this clonotype. The V gene is TRBV10-3, the J gene TRBJ2-7; TRBD1 agrees at 10 bases. This CDR3 region has 14 residues. Germline assignment: CDR1 ENHRY and CDR2 SYGVKD. The trim removed 4 bases at V and 5 bases at J, leaving 5 bases unmatched. CDR3 loop: CAISGDRGLNEQYF. In DNA, the CDR3 is TGTGCCATCAGTGGCGACAGGGGGCTAAACGAGCAGTACTTC.

A few counts support this clonotype. The rearrangement links TRBV20-1 to TRBJ2-1; TRBD1 aligns across 9 bases. The V segment lost 5 bases and the J segment 3 bases; nucleotides outside the gene matches: 2. Germline CDR1 reads DFQATT; CDR2 reads SNEGSKA (reference sequence). The CDR3 runs 13 residues. The CDR3 here is CSAWGQGYNEQFF. CDR3 nucleotides: TGCAGTGCTTGGGGACAGGGCTACAATGAGCAGTTCTTC.

In its sample, this clonotype was seen a few times. The chain has TRBV5-6 and TRBJ1-6; TRBD1 is a possible D gene (5 bases). Trimming shortened V by 0 bases and J by 5 bases, and 9 bases separated the two germline ends. The germline CDR1 and CDR2 sequences are SGHDT and YYEEEE. This CDR3 has 15 residues. The CDR3 DNA is TGTGCCAGCAGCTTGGAAGGGACGAATAATTCACCCCTCCACTTT. Translation: CASSLEGTNNSPLHF.

Only a few counts were recorded for this clonotype. V usage is TRBV20-1 and J usage is TRBJ1-4; 7 bases are a match to TRBD1. Germline assignment: CDR1 DFQATT and CDR2 SNEGSKA (reference sequence). The CDR3 runs to 11 residues. The ends lost 6 bases at V and 10 bases at J; junction bases unmatched: 5. The DNA of the CDR3 is TGCAGTGCCTGGGACAGTGGAAAACTGTTTTTT. Its protein is CSAWDSGKLFF.

V gene TRBV4-2 combines with J gene TRBJ1-4; D not certain. CDR1 LGHNA and CDR2 YNFKEQ come from the germline V gene. Trimming cost V 0 bases and J 8 bases, with 16 bases left between them. This CDR3 spans 16 amino acids. CDR3: CASSQEGGSIREKLFF. CDR3 DNA sequence: TGTGCCAGCAGCCAAGAAGGAGGCTCTATACGGGAAAAACTGTTTTTT.

This clonotype appeared a few times. V usage is TRBV18 and J usage is TRBJ1-2; D is ambiguous. Per germline, CDR1 KGHSH and CDR2 LQKENI. The CDR3 length is 14 residues. V was shortened by 4 bases and J by 7 bases, with 16 bases between the two germline ends. The CDR3 bases are TGTGCCAGCTCACTAGGAGGGATGAGCGGTGGCTACACCTTC. Translation: CASSLGGMSGGYTF. Filled out from reference TRBV18 and TRBJ1-2, the complete variable domain reads NAGVMQNPRHLVRRRGQEARLRCSPMKGHSHVYWYRQLPEEGLKFMVYLQKENIIDESGMPKERFSAEFPKEGPSILRIQQVVRGDSAAYFCASSLGGMSGGYTFGSGTRLTVV.